This entry concerns a single TCR beta chain. Its antigen remains unidentified. V lost 4 bases and J 8 bases, leaving 18 bases between the germline ends. The CDR3 is made up of 15 amino acids. The germline V gene has CDR1 SEHNR and CDR2 FQNEAQ (reference sequence). This sample was included in a study of T cells in Graves' hyperthyroidism and ophthalmopathy. Study conclusions and caveats: Most clonotypes expanded in thyroid above 0.001 were likewise present in blood.

Researchers barred patients who had uncontrolled infection, other autoimmune disease, pregnancy or lactation. Using RNA transcripts as the source, TCR beta CDR3 regions were amplified. The primer set for the first-round RT-PCR of the TCR CDR3 was HTBI. From the multiplex PCR reads, TCRdb called clonotypes with MiXCR, one entry per CDR3 protein. The sample contains around 620,000 distinct CDR3 sequences, more than 45% of which appear only once. The sequenced sample was peripheral blood or thyroid tissue (not recorded which). The chain uses TRBV7-9 and TRBJ1-3; perhaps TRBD1 as D (6 bases). This TCR was sampled from an adult woman with Graves' disease, either hyperthyroidism or ophthalmopathy (not recorded which). CDR3 sequence reads: CASSSTGMQGYTIYF. The CDR3 region has the DNA TGTGCCAGCAGCTCCACAGGGATGCAGGGCTACACCATATATTTT. Full variable domain (missing parts from reference TRBV7-9 and TRBJ1-3): DTGVSQNPRHKITKRGQNVTFRCDPISEHNRLYWYRQTLGQGPEFLTYFQNEAQLEKSRLLSDRFSAERPKGSFSTLEIQRTEQGDSAMYLCASSSTGMQGYTIYFGEGSWLTVV.